The 9 T cell receptor beta chains below come from one sample, sequenced in a study of T cells after yellow fever vaccination. TCRdb fed the 5' RACE reads into MiXCR, producing one record per CDR3 protein. This table has some 99,000 distinct CDR3 sequences, about 5.8% appearing once. Here the sequenced sample was CD8+ T cells sorted from PBMCs, taken 10 days after the yellow fever booster vaccination. The receptor set was obtained from a man aged 18 to 30 who received the YFV17D yellow fever vaccine.

A remark on this clonotype: The junction and the germline gene differ at one end; a read error may be behind it. This chain connects TRBV6-5 to TRBJ1-3; D gene uncertain. The CDR3 covers 13 residues. Germline V gene sequence: CDR1 MNHEY, CDR2 SVGAGI. DNA for the CDR3: TGTGCCAGCAGTTACTCGACTGGGAACACCATATATTTT. This gives the protein CASSYSTGNTIYF.

This clonotype was counted a few times. J is TRBJ2-2 and V is TRBV7-9; 10 bases are a match to TRBD1. CDR3 length: 16 residues. Germline loops: CDR1 SEHNR, CDR2 FQNEAQ (reference sequence). After removal of 3 bases from V and 5 bases from J, the junction contained 6 bases not matched to a gene. CDR3 loop: CASSFRDRGRTGELFF. The CDR3 nucleotides read TGTGCCAGCAGCTTCAGAGACAGGGGGCGAACCGGGGAGCTGTTTTTT.

This clonotype was seen repeatedly, ten times or more. V usage is TRBV29-1 and J usage is TRBJ2-7, with a possible D match to TRBD1 (5 bases). The germline gives CDR1 SQVTM, CDR2 ANQGSEA. The germline V and J ends were trimmed by 5 bases and 0 bases, with 8 bases remaining between them. The CDR3 totals 12 residues. CDR3 sequence (DNA): TGCAGCGTTAGGGGCCTCTCCTACGAGCAGTACTTC. Encoded protein: CSVRGLSYEQYF.

This clonotype was counted only a few times. The rearrangement joins TRBV20-1 to TRBJ1-1; maybe TRBD1 (6 bases). The length of the CDR3 is 12 residues. Per germline, CDR1 DFQATT and CDR2 SNEGSKA (reference sequence). This CDR3 reads CRWGRRLTEAFF. CDR3 DNA sequence: TGCAGATGGGGGCGACGATTGACTGAAGCTTTCTTT.

DNA for the CDR3: TGTGCCAGCAGTTTATCGGCAGGCCCCGGGAATGAGCAGTTCTTC. It translates to CASSLSAGPGNEQFF. This sequence joins TRBV28 and TRBJ2-1; no firm D call. This CDR3 has 15 residues. Deletions cut 1 base from V and 7 bases from J, with 14 bases between. Germline values: CDR1 MDHEN, CDR2 SYDVKM.

This clonotype was recorded once. This chain connects TRBV6-1 to TRBJ2-7, with 8 bases aligning to TRBD1. The germline V gene has CDR1 MNHNS and CDR2 SASEGT. The V and J ends lost 6 bases and 4 bases, in that order; junction bases with no gene match: 2. The CDR3 has 12 residues. DNA for the CDR3: TGTGCCAGCAGACAGGGGGGTTACGAGCAGTACTTC. Residues: CASRQGGYEQYF.

V and J are TRBV7-9 and TRBJ2-7; possible D gene TRBD2, 6 bases. Germline CDR1 is SEHNR and CDR2 is FQNEAQ (reference sequence). V was pared by 5 bases and J by 1 base, with 15 bases between. CDR3 length equals 15 residues. The CDR3 reads CASSRNPGGSYEQYF. The CDR3 region has the DNA TGTGCCAGCAGCCGAAATCCCGGGGGTTCCTACGAGCAGTACTTC. The whole variable domain, filled in from reference TRBV7-9 and TRBJ2-7, reads DTGVSQNPRHKITKRGQNVTFRCDPISEHNRLYWYRQTLGQGPEFLTYFQNEAQLEKSRLLSDRFSAERPKGSFSTLEIQRTEQGDSAMYLCASSRNPGGSYEQYFGPGTRLTVT.

This clonotype has only a few counts. The rearrangement links TRBV2 to TRBJ1-4; 8 bases map to TRBD1. CDR3 size: 13 residues. In germline, CDR1 is SNHLY, CDR2 FYNNEI. With 6 bases clipped from V and 6 bases from J, the junction kept 3 bases outside the gene matches. CDR3 in amino acids: CASRGQVDEKLFF. Written as DNA, the CDR3 is TGTGCCAGCAGGGGACAGGTGGATGAAAAACTGTTTTTT.

This clonotype was picked up a small number of times. V is TRBV11-2 and J is TRBJ2-1; D remains unclear. The CDR3 runs to 11 residues. Germline assignment: CDR1 SGHAT and CDR2 FQNNGV. The V end lost 10 bases, the J end lost 6 bases, and 10 bases lay between the germline ends. CDR3 nucleotide sequence: TGTGCCACTACCCTCATCAATGAGCAGTTCTTC. This gives the protein CATTLINEQFF.